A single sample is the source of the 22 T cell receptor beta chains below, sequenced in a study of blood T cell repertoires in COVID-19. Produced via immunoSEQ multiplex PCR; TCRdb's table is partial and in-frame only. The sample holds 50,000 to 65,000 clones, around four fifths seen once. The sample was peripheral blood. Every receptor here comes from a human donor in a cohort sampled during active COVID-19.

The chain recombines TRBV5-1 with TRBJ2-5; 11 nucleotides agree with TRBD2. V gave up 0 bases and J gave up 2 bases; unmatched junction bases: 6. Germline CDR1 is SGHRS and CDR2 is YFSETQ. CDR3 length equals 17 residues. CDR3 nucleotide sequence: TGCGCCAGCAGCTTGGTGTCTAGCGGGGGGCTACAAGAGACCCAGTACTTC. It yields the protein CASSLVSSGGLQETQYF.

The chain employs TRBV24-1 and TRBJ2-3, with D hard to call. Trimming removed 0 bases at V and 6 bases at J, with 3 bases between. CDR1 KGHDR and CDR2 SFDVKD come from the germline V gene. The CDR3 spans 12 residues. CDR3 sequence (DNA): TGTGCCACCAGTGATTTGCAGGATACGCAGTATTTT. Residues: CATSDLQDTQYF.

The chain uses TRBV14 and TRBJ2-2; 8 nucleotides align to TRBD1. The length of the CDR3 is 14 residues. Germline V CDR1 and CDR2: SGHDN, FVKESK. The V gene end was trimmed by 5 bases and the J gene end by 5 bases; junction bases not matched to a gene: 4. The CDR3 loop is CASSSRQGTGELFF. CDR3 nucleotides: TGTGCCAGCAGCTCTCGACAGGGGACCGGGGAGCTGTTTTTT.

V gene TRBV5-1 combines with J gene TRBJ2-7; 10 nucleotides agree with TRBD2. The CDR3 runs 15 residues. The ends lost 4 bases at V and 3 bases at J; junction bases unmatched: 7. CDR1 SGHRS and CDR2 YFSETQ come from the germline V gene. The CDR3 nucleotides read TGCGCCAGCAGCGGGACCGGGACTAGCGTCTACGAGCAGTACTTC. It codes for CASSGTGTSVYEQYF. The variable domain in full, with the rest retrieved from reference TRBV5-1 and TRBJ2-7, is KAGVTQTPRYLIKTRGQQVTLSCSPISGHRSVSWYQQTPGQGLQFLFEYFSETQRNKGNFPGRFSGRQFSNSRSEMNVSTLELGDSALYLCASSGTGTSVYEQYFGPGTRLTVT.

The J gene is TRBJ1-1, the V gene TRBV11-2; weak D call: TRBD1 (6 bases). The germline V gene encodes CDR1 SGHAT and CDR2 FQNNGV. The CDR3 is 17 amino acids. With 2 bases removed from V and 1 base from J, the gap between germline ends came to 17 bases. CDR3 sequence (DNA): TGTGCCAGCAGCTTACGGTCCCGGACAGTCTGGAACACTGAAGCTTTCTTT. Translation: CASSLRSRTVWNTEAFF.

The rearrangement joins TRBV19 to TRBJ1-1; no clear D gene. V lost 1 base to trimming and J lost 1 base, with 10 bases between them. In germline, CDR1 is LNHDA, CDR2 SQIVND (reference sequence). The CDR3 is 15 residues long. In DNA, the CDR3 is TGTGCCAGTAGTATAGTTGGAACAGCGAACACTGAAGCTTTCTTT. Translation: CASSIVGTANTEAFF.

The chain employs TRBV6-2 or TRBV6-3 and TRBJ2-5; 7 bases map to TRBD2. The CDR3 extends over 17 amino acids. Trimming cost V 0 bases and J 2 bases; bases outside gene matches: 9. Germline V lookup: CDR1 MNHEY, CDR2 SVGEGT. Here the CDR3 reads CASSYSSWGGFQETQYF. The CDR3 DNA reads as TGTGCCAGCAGTTACTCGAGTTGGGGGGGGTTTCAAGAGACCCAGTACTTC.

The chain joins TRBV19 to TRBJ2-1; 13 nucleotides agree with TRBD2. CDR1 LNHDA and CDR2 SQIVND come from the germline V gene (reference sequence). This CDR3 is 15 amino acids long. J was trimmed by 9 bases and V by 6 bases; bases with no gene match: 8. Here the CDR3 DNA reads TGTGCCAGTAGGCGAGGACTAGCGGGGGAGGGTGAGCAGTTCTTC. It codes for CASRRGLAGEGEQFF.

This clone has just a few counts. CDR3 amino acids: CASRGTGEYQPQHF. The CDR3 DNA reads as TGTGCCAGCAGAGGGACAGGGGAATATCAGCCCCAGCATTTT. The chain has TRBV25-1 and TRBJ1-5; 10 positions agree with TRBD1. With V trimmed by 6 bases and J by 5 bases, 4 bases remained unmatched. Germline V gives CDR1 MGHDK, CDR2 SYGVNS. This CDR3 is 14 amino acids long.

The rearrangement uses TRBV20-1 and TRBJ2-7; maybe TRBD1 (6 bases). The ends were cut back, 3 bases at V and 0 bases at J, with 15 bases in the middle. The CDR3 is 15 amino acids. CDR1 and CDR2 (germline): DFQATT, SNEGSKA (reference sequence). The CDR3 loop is CSASNPGVSSYEQYF. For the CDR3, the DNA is TGCAGTGCTAGTAATCCAGGGGTAAGCTCCTACGAGCAGTACTTC.

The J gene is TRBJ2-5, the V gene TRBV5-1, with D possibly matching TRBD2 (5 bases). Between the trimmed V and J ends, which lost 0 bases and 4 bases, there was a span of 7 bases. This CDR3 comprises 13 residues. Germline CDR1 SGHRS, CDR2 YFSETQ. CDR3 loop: CASSLVARETQYF. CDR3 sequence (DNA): TGCGCCAGCAGCTTGGTAGCGAGAGAGACCCAGTACTTC.

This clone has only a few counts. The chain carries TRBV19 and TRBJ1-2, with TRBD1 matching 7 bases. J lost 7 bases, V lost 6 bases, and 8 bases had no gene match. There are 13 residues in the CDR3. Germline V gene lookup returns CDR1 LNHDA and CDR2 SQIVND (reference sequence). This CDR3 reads CASSPRGAFGYTF. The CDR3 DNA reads TGTGCCAGTAGCCCCAGGGGGGCTTTTGGCTACACCTTC.

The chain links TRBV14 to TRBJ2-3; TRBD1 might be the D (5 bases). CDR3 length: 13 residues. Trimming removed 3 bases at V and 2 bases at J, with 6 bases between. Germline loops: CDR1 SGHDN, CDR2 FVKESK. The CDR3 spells CASSQDTTDTQYF. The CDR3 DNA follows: TGTGCCAGCAGCCAGGACACCACAGATACGCAGTATTTT.

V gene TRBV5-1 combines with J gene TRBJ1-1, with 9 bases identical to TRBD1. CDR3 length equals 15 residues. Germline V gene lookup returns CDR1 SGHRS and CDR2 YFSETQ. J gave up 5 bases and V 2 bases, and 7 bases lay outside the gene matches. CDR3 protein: CASSFMGQGGTEAFF. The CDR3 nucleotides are TGCGCCAGCAGCTTCATGGGACAGGGAGGGACTGAAGCTTTCTTT.

DNA for the CDR3: TGTGCCAGCATCTCATCCGGACAGATACAAGAGACCCAGTACTTC. Amino acid sequence: CASISSGQIQETQYF. This chain links TRBV21-1 with TRBJ2-5; the listed D gene, TRBD1, was not tested against the DNA. TRBV21-1 is labeled a pseudogene. The CDR3 length is 15 residues.

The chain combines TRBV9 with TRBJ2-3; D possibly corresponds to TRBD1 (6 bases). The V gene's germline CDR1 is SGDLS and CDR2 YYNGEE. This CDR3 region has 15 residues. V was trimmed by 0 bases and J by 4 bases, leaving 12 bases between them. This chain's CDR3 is CASSVVGQRSDTQYF. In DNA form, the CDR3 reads TGTGCCAGCAGCGTAGTAGGACAGCGGTCAGATACGCAGTATTTT.

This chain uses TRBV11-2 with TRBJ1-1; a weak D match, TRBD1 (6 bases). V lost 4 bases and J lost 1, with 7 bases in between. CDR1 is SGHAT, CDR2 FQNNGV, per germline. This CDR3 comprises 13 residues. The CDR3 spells CASSSDRNTEAFF. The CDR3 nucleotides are TGTGCCAGCAGCTCGGACAGGAACACTGAAGCTTTCTTT.

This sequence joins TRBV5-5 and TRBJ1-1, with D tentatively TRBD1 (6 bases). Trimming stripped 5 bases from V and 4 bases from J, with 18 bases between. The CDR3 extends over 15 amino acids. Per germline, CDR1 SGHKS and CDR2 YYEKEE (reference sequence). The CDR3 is CASSSPGGGLTEAFF. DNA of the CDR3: TGTGCCAGCAGTTCCCCCGGGGGGGGCCTCACTGAAGCTTTCTTT.

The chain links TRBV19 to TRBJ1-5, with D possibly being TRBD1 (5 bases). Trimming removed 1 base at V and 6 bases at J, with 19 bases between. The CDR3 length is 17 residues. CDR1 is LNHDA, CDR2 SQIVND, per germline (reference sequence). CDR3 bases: TGTGCCAGTAGTATAGGTAATGGGGCAGGTCGAATTCAGCCCCAGCATTTT. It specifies CASSIGNGAGRIQPQHF.

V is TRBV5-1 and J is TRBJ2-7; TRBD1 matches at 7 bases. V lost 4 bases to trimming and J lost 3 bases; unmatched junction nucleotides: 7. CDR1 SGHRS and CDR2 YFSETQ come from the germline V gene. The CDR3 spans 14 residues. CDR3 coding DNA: TGCGCCAGCAGCCCCGTACGGGACAGCTACGAGCAGTACTTC. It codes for CASSPVRDSYEQYF.

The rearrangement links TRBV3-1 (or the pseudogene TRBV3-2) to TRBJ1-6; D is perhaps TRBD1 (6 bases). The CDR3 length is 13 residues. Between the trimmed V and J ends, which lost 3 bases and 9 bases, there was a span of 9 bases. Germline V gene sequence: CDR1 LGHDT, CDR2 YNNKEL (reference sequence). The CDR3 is CASSHTGSSPLHF. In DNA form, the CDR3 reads TGTGCCAGCAGCCATACAGGGAGTTCACCCCTCCACTTT.

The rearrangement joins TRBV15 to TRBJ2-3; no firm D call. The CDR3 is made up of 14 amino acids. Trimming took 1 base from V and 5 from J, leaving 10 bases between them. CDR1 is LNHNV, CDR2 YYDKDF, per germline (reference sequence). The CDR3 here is CATSRGLGGDTQYF. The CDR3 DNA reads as TGTGCCACCAGCAGAGGGCTAGGTGGAGATACGCAGTATTTT.